This T cell receptor beta chain was recovered during a study of tumor and adjacent non-tumor tissue in lung cancer. Looked up from germline, CDR1 is GTSNPN and CDR2 is SVGIG (reference sequence). Trimming removed 5 bases at V and 9 bases at J, with 17 bases between. This CDR3 spans 13 amino acids. In this sample, this clonotype turned up a few times. The library came from three nested PCR rounds adapted from ARM-PCR protocols. TCRdb redid the calling of the multiplex PCR reads with MiXCR, one entry per CDR3 protein. The sample has 90,000 to 100,000 distinct CDR3 sequences, roughly 78% seen once; the top ten hold about 29%. This sample's RNA came from whole unsorted tissue. This non-tumor lung sample came from over 3 cm beyond the tumor edge.

The sequencing input was distant non-tumor lung tissue. This TCR was recovered from a man in his sixties with small cell lung cancer. The chain joins TRBV30 to TRBJ1-5, with D perhaps TRBD1 (5 bases). The CDR3 region is CAWSGGGNRPQHF. Written as DNA, the CDR3 is TGTGCCTGGTCGGGGGGGGGGAACCGGCCCCAGCATTTT.